One and the same sample provided the 12 T cell receptor beta chains below, sequenced in a study of cytomegalovirus exposure and HLA in healthy donors. The study ran its PCR with 60 Vbeta and 13 Jbeta primers. The data were produced by immunoSEQ multiplex PCR, yet TCRdb's version contains in-frame clones alone and is incomplete. The repertoire holds approximately 38,000 clones, with approximately 80% as singletons. Material: PBMCs. The receptors here all came from a woman aged 18-29 years in good health and CMV-seronegative.

This clone was seen a handful of times. The chain joins TRBV29-1 to TRBJ2-6, with D possibly being TRBD1 (6 bases). The CDR3 has 13 residues. The germline V and J ends were trimmed by 7 bases and 4 bases, with 11 bases remaining between them. Germline V gene sequence: CDR1 SQVTM, CDR2 ANQGSEA. The CDR3 is CSAQGTGANVLTF. Written as DNA, the CDR3 is TGCAGCGCACAGGGTACCGGGGCCAACGTCCTGACTTTC.

This clone showed up just once. The chain joins TRBV7-6 to TRBJ2-2, with 11 bases identical to TRBD2. Germline V CDR1 and CDR2: SGHVS, FNYEAQ. CDR3 length: 17 residues. J was trimmed by 5 bases and V by 1 base; bases with no gene match: 6. The CDR3 nucleotides read TGTGCCAGCAGCTTAGAACTAGCGGGAGTGGAGACCGGGGAGCTGTTTTTT. It specifies CASSLELAGVETGELFF.

CDR3 amino acids: CASSPEPSGKGTQYF. Written as DNA, the CDR3 is TGCGCCAGCAGCCCGGAGCCTAGCGGGAAAGGTACGCAGTATTTT. The chain is built from TRBV5-1 and TRBJ2-3, with 9 bases matching TRBD2. CDR3 size: 15 residues. Germline-derived CDR1 and CDR2 are SGHRS and YFSETQ. Unmatched junction bases numbered 11, after V lost 4 bases and J lost 8 bases.

J is TRBJ1-2 and V is TRBV6-6, with D possibly being TRBD1 (5 bases). The CDR3 has 15 amino acids. Trimming left V 2 bases short and J 4 bases short, with 14 bases between. The V gene's germline CDR1 is MNHNY and CDR2 SVGAGI (reference sequence). The CDR3 nucleotides read TGTGCCAGCAGTTACGGGGGGAGGGCTACCTATGGCTACACCTTC. This gives the protein CASSYGGRATYGYTF.

The chain couples TRBV7-2 to TRBJ2-7; the D gene is possibly TRBD2 (6 bases). The CDR3 has 14 amino acids. Deletions cut 6 bases from V and 1 base from J, with 13 bases between. Germline assignment: CDR1 SGHTA and CDR2 FQGNSA. As DNA, the CDR3 is TGTGCCAGCAGGGCGGGACGGTTTTCCTACGAGCAGTACTTC. It translates to CASRAGRFSYEQYF.

This clone was seen a handful of times. This chain connects TRBV9 to TRBJ1-3; D ambiguous. This CDR3 region has 13 residues. Germline values: CDR1 SGDLS, CDR2 YYNGEE. V was clipped by 2 bases and J by 4 bases, with 7 bases between them. Here the CDR3 DNA reads TGTGCCAGCAGCGTGAGCCCGGGAAACACCATATATTTT. It encodes CASSVSPGNTIYF.

This clone was seen a few times. The genes are TRBV20-1 and TRBJ2-1; the D gene is possibly TRBD2 (6 bases). Germline CDR1 DFQATT, CDR2 SNEGSKA (reference sequence). V lost 6 bases and J lost 4, with 7 bases in between. This CDR3 has 11 amino acids. In nucleotides, the CDR3 is TGCAGTGCCGGGAGTTACAATGAGCAGTTCTTC. It yields the protein CSAGSYNEQFF.

The chain is built from TRBV29-1 and TRBJ2-4, with 8 positions matching TRBD1. The CDR3 has 13 amino acids. CDR1 is SQVTM, CDR2 ANQGSEA, per germline. V dropped 3 bases and J dropped 4; count of bases not matched to a gene: 2. The CDR3 nucleotides are TGCAGCGTTGAGGACAGGGCGAAAAACATTCAGTACTTC. Its translation: CSVEDRAKNIQYF.

The chain joins TRBV10-3 to TRBJ2-3, with D tentatively TRBD2 (6 bases). The CDR3 contains 14 residues. Between the trimmed V and J ends, which lost 2 bases and 2 bases, there was a span of 8 bases. In germline, CDR1 is ENHRY, CDR2 SYGVKD. The CDR3 spells CAISEGTYTDTQYF. The CDR3 nucleotides read TGTGCCATCAGTGAGGGGACTTACACAGATACGCAGTATTTT.

V is TRBV30 and J is TRBJ2-7; TRBD2 matches at 9 bases. Trimming removed 2 bases from V and 7 bases from J; junction bases left unmatched: 12. CDR1 and CDR2 from the germline V gene are GTSNPN and SVGIG (reference sequence). The CDR3 runs 15 residues. CDR3 bases: TGTGCCTGGAGTATAGCGGGAGTTGATCCGGAAGAGCAGTACTTC. It encodes CAWSIAGVDPEEQYF.

The rearrangement links TRBV5-4 to TRBJ2-2, with D unresolved. CDR1 and CDR2 from the germline V gene are SGHNT and YYREEE (reference sequence). With 4 bases removed from V and 3 bases from J, the gap between germline ends came to 4 bases. The CDR3 length is 12 residues. CDR3 coding DNA: TGTGCCAGCAGCCAGGACACCGGGGAGCTGTTTTTT. Residues: CASSQDTGELFF.

This clone has a single count. V gene TRBV6-6 combines with J gene TRBJ2-5; no clear D gene. This CDR3 contains 16 residues. Trimming removed 7 bases from V and 2 bases from J, with 20 bases in between. Germline V gene lookup returns CDR1 MNHNY and CDR2 SVGAGI (reference sequence). This CDR3 reads CASKSPFFPRQETQYF. DNA for the CDR3: TGTGCCAGCAAGTCCCCGTTCTTTCCCAGGCAAGAGACCCAGTACTTC.